Listed below are T cell receptor beta chains from one sample, sequenced in a study of blood T cell repertoires in COVID-19. The table came from immunoSEQ multiplex PCR; TCRdb's copy has only in-frame clones and leaves some out. The repertoire has roughly 200,000 clones, around 91% of them found once; the top ten carry 0.62%. The sample taken for sequencing was peripheral blood. The receptors here all came from a man aged 45-65 years with acute or convalescent COVID-19. The CDR3 runs from the conserved cysteine through the conserved F or W. A D gene is named only where the DNA matches it firmly.

TRBD1	TRBJ2-5	TRBV6-5	CASRPQGAGKTQYF	TGTGCCAGCAGGCCACAGGGGGCCGGGAAGACCCAGTACTTC
-	TRBJ1-3	TRBV9	CASSVGSVSGNTIYF	TGTGCCAGCAGCGTAGGATCGGTTTCTGGAAACACCATATATTTT
-	TRBJ2-5	TRBV24-1	CATSDDRQETQYF	TGTGCCACCAGTGATGACAGACAAGAGACCCAGTACTTC
TRBD1	TRBJ1-5	TRBV30	CAWSNRGSSNQPQHF	TGTGCCTGGAGTAACAGGGGGAGTAGCAATCAGCCCCAGCATTTT
-	TRBJ2-5	TRBV19	CASSIAILAWETQYF	TGTGCCAGTAGTATAGCGATTTTAGCGTGGGAGACCCAGTACTTC
-	TRBJ2-5	TRBV19	CASRGEETQYF	TGTGCCAGCAGGGGAGAAGAGACCCAGTACTTC
TRBD1	TRBJ2-7	TRBV5-1	CASAWAGGFYEQYF	TGCGCCAGCGCTTGGGCAGGGGGTTTCTACGAGCAGTACTTC
-	TRBJ1-2	TRBV28	CASRRPDSYRYGYTF	TGTGCCAGCAGACGACCCGACAGCTATCGCTATGGCTACACCTTC
TRBD2	TRBJ2-1	TRBV4-3	CASSQEAGGNNEQFF	TGCGCCAGCAGCCAAGAGGCGGGGGGGAACAATGAGCAGTTCTTC
TRBD2	TRBJ2-4	TRBV27	CASSLAGEWAKNIQYF	TGTGCCAGCAGCCTTGCGGGGGAGTGGGCCAAAAACATTCAGTACTTC